What follows are 22 T cell receptor beta chains derived from one specimen sequenced in a study of response to subunit inactivated influenza vaccine. TCRdb used MiXCR to reprocess the RT-PCR reads, holding one entry per CDR3 protein. The sample carries about 520,000 distinct CDR3 sequences, 25% recorded once. This specimen was CD4+ T cells sorted from PBMCs, taken more than 4 days after vaccination. The receptors were sampled from a man aged 45-60 years who received an inactivated influenza vaccine.

This rearrangement joins TRBV28 to TRBJ1-2; D unclear. The CDR3 spans 14 residues. CDR1 and CDR2 from the germline V gene are MDHEN and SYDVKM. Trimming took 2 bases from V and 5 from J, leaving 12 bases between them. The CDR3 DNA reads TGTGCCAGCAGTTTAGGAATCAACAAGTATGGCTACACCTTC. Its translation: CASSLGINKYGYTF.

The chain carries TRBV10-3 and TRBJ1-5; perhaps TRBD1 as D (5 bases). Trimming removed 4 bases from V and 2 bases from J, with 9 bases in between. The CDR3 sequence is 14 residues long. Per the germline V gene, CDR1 is ENHRY and CDR2 is SYGVKD. The CDR3 DNA follows: TGTGCCATCAGTGCCCAGGGAGGCAATCAGCCCCAGCATTTT. It translates to CAISAQGGNQPQHF.

This chain connects TRBV6-2 or TRBV6-3 to TRBJ2-1; D remains unclear. The CDR3 is 14 amino acids. Per the germline V gene, CDR1 is MNHEY and CDR2 is SVGEGT. V was clipped by 5 bases and J by 1 base, with 9 bases between them. The CDR3 DNA sequence: TGTGCCAGCAGTGGCGGACCTTCCTACAATGAGCAGTTCTTC. This gives the protein CASSGGPSYNEQFF.

There are a few counts of this clonotype. This sequence joins TRBV29-1 and TRBJ2-6, with D perhaps matching TRBD2 (5 bases). Germline V gives CDR1 SQVTM, CDR2 ANQGSEA. V was pared by 5 bases and J by 0 bases, with 20 bases between. This CDR3 region has 18 residues. The CDR3 nucleotides are TGCAGCGTTACAAACCGGGATCAAATATACTCTGGGGCCAACGTCCTGACTTTC. Translating gives CSVTNRDQIYSGANVLTF.

In DNA form, the CDR3 reads TGTGCCAGCAGGAGTAGCGGGGGGAGCACAGATACGCAGTATTTT. Translating it yields CASRSSGGSTDTQYF. The rearrangement joins TRBV3-1 to TRBJ2-3, with TRBD2 matching 10 bases. Losses at the gene ends were 6 bases for V and 0 bases for J; bases not matched to a gene: 3. CDR3 length: 15 residues. The germline V gene encodes CDR1 LGHDT and CDR2 YNNKEL (reference sequence).

The V call is TRBV6-2 or TRBV6-3, the J call TRBJ2-3, with D unresolved. The CDR3 runs 12 residues. Germline V lookup: CDR1 MNHEY, CDR2 SVGEGT. V lost 6 bases and J lost 5, with 9 bases in between. The CDR3: CASRPQGDTQYF. The CDR3 DNA reads as TGTGCCAGCAGACCCCAAGGAGATACGCAGTATTTT.

The chain recombines TRBV20-1 with TRBJ2-5, with TRBD2 as a possible D gene (6 bases). This CDR3 region has 17 residues. V shed 0 bases and J shed 2 bases, with 19 bases lying between them. Germline CDR1 and CDR2: DFQATT and SNEGSKA (reference sequence). In DNA, the CDR3 is TGCAGTGCTAGAGACGCGCTCCGCGGGACGAAACAAGAGACCCAGTACTTC. Its translation is CSARDALRGTKQETQYF.

This clonotype has more than one count but fewer than ten. The chain uses TRBV28 and TRBJ2-5; 11 bases align to TRBD2. CDR1 MDHEN and CDR2 SYDVKM come from the germline V gene. CDR3 length: 21 amino acids. Unmatched junction bases numbered 18, after V lost 3 bases and J lost 0 bases. In DNA form, the CDR3 reads TGTGCCAGCAGTTTGGACAGTTTAGTCGGACTAGCGGGCGTGTACCAAGAGACCCAGTACTTC. This encodes CASSLDSLVGLAGVYQETQYF.

This sequence joins TRBV7-2 and TRBJ2-1, with a weak D call TRBD2 (6 bases). The CDR3 consists of 16 residues. CDR1 and CDR2 (germline): SGHTA, FQGNSA. Trimming cost V 0 bases and J 2 bases, with 11 bases left between them. This CDR3 is CASSLALPGAYNEQFF. The CDR3 DNA sequence: TGTGCCAGCAGCTTAGCCCTCCCGGGAGCCTACAATGAGCAGTTCTTC.

The rearrangement joins TRBV12-3 or TRBV12-4 to TRBJ1-2; D is perhaps TRBD1 (5 bases). This CDR3 has 12 amino acids. Trimming pared 3 bases from V and 7 bases from J, leaving 9 bases between. CDR3 coding DNA: TGTGCCAGCAGTTTCAGGGTGGGTGGCTACACCTTC. Translation gives CASSFRVGGYTF.

The table lists this clonotype with a few counts. The V and J genes are TRBV7-9 and TRBJ1-4; tentatively, D is TRBD1 (6 bases). The V and J ends lost 5 bases and 3 bases respectively, with 16 bases between them. The germline V gene has CDR1 SEHNR and CDR2 FQNEAQ (reference sequence). There are 16 residues in the CDR3. CDR3 residues: CASSPQGMRSNEKLFF. The CDR3, as DNA: TGTGCCAGCAGCCCGCAGGGGATGAGGTCTAATGAAAAACTGTTTTTT.

Only one count was recorded for this clonotype. J is TRBJ2-7 and V is TRBV5-1; 8 nucleotides agree with TRBD2. CDR1 is SGHRS and CDR2 is YFSETQ in the germline V gene. There are 16 residues in the CDR3. With 0 bases clipped from V and 3 bases from J, the junction kept 8 bases outside the gene matches. The CDR3 protein is CASSLAIAGGDYEQYF. In nucleotides, the CDR3 is TGCGCCAGCAGCTTGGCAATCGCGGGGGGAGACTACGAGCAGTACTTC.

The chain links TRBV20-1 to TRBJ1-6; TRBD1 matches 12 bases. The CDR3 sequence is 16 residues long. V shed 6 bases and J 4 bases; nucleotides not matched to a gene: 7. In germline, CDR1 is DFQATT, CDR2 SNEGSKA (reference sequence). The CDR3 is CSAEGTGGRYNSPLHF. CDR3 in DNA: TGCAGTGCAGAAGGGACAGGGGGCAGGTATAATTCACCCCTCCACTTT.

This chain connects TRBV15 to TRBJ2-5; TRBD2 aligns across 7 bases. This CDR3 has 14 residues. V shed 3 bases, J shed 2 bases, and the junction held 3 bases outside the gene matches. Germline V gene data show CDR1 as LNHNV and CDR2 as YYDKDF (reference sequence). The CDR3 bases are TGTGCCACCAGCAGTGGGACTATACAAGAGACCCAGTACTTC. This gives the protein CATSSGTIQETQYF.

The chain joins TRBV6-2 or TRBV6-3 to TRBJ2-5; D is unclear. Germline V gene data show CDR1 as MNHEY and CDR2 as SVGEGT. CDR3 length equals 12 residues. V lost 6 bases and J lost 5, with 10 bases in between. CDR3 nucleotide sequence: TGTGCCAGCAGCCATAATCCGGAGACCCAGTACTTC. As protein: CASSHNPETQYF.

This clonotype has a count of ten or more. The genes are TRBV18 and TRBJ2-1, with D perhaps matching TRBD1 (6 bases). Between the trimmed V and J ends, which lost 6 bases and 6 bases, there was a span of 12 bases. This CDR3 contains 13 residues. CDR1 KGHSH and CDR2 LQKENI come from the germline V gene. The CDR3 spells CASSAGTSNEQFF. The CDR3 coding sequence is TGTGCCAGCTCCGCCGGGACAAGCAATGAGCAGTTCTTC.

This clonotype was found a few times. The gene calls are TRBV7-8 and TRBJ2-2; no clear D. V was trimmed by 2 bases and J by 1 base, leaving 8 bases between them. Germline V gene data show CDR1 as SGHVS and CDR2 as FQNEAQ. The CDR3 contains 15 residues. CDR3 in amino acids: CASSLLQMNTGELFF. CDR3 coding DNA: TGTGCCAGCAGCTTATTACAGATGAACACCGGGGAGCTGTTTTTT.

The chain employs TRBV12-3 or TRBV12-4 and TRBJ2-1; 11 bases are a match to TRBD2. The CDR3 contains 16 residues. Trimming cost V 6 bases and J 5 bases; bases outside gene matches: 9. The CDR3 here is CASSRSGGAGDNEQFF. CDR3 bases: TGTGCCAGCAGCCGTAGCGGGGGGGCTGGGGACAATGAGCAGTTCTTC.

The rearrangement links TRBV12-3 or TRBV12-4 to TRBJ2-1, with D hard to call. This CDR3 is built from 12 residues. The germline V and J ends were trimmed by 6 bases and 9 bases, with 12 bases remaining between them. The CDR3 DNA reads TGTGCCAGCAGCCAGACGGTTGGTGAGCAGTTCTTC. It translates to CASSQTVGEQFF.

This rearrangement joins TRBV9 to TRBJ1-1; D not certain. V lost 4 bases to trimming and J lost 1 base, with 14 bases between them. The CDR3 spans 15 residues. CDR1 and CDR2 (germline): SGDLS, YYNGEE. The CDR3 DNA is TGTGCCAGCAGCCCGCAGGCAAGAAAGAACACTGAAGCTTTCTTT. Amino acid sequence: CASSPQARKNTEAFF.

CDR3 bases: TGCAGTGCTAGACCCATGGGGGGACAGCCCCAGCATTTT. This encodes CSARPMGGQPQHF. V usage is TRBV20-1 and J usage is TRBJ1-5, with D possibly TRBD1 on 5 matching bases. The germline CDR1 and CDR2 sequences are DFQATT and SNEGSKA (reference sequence). Deletions cut 2 bases from V and 7 bases from J, with 12 bases between. This CDR3 contains 13 residues.

V gene TRBV7-9 combines with J gene TRBJ2-5, with D possibly being TRBD1 (5 bases). Per germline, CDR1 SEHNR and CDR2 FQNEAQ (reference sequence). This CDR3 has 13 amino acids. Deletions cut 6 bases from V and 4 bases from J, with 12 bases between. CDR3 nucleotide sequence: TGTGCCAGCAGACTAAGGACACCAGAGACCCAGTACTTC. Translated: CASRLRTPETQYF. Complete variable domain (other parts from reference TRBV7-9 and TRBJ2-5): DTGVSQNPRHKITKRGQNVTFRCDPISEHNRLYWYRQTLGQGPEFLTYFQNEAQLEKSRLLSDRFSAERPKGSFSTLEIQRTEQGDSAMYLCASRLRTPETQYFGPGTRLLVL.